The 15 T cell receptor beta chains reported below all come from one sample, sequenced in a study of blood T cell repertoires in COVID-19. Assay: immunoSEQ multiplex PCR; the TCRdb copy retains only in-frame clones and omits some. The sample has fewer than 300,000 clones, 70% to 90% seen once; the top ten hold 2% to 2.5%. Input material: peripheral blood. The receptor source for this set is a woman between 50 and 59 years old with acute or convalescent COVID-19.

V usage is TRBV30 and J usage is TRBJ1-1; D unclear. Trimming took 0 bases from V and 6 from J, leaving 11 bases between them. The CDR3 is 13 amino acids. Germline loops: CDR1 GTSNPN, CDR2 SVGIG (reference sequence). CDR3 in DNA: TGTGCCTGGAGTGTAAGGCGGGCGGCTGAAGCTTTCTTT. Its translation: CAWSVRRAAEAFF. The complete variable domain, with remaining parts taken from reference TRBV30 and TRBJ1-1, reads SQTIHQWPATLVQPVGSPLSLECTVEGTSNPNLYWYRQAAGRGLQLLFYSVGIGQISSEVPQNLSASRPQDRQFILSSKKLLLSDSGFYLCAWSVRRAAEAFFGQGTRLTVV.

The V gene is TRBV7-6, the J gene TRBJ2-5, with D tentatively TRBD2 (5 bases). The V end was cut by 2 bases, the J end by 5 bases, with 12 bases between. There are 14 residues in the CDR3. Germline V lookup: CDR1 SGHVS, CDR2 FNYEAQ. This CDR3 reads CASSLSMRVETQYF. DNA of the CDR3: TGTGCCAGCAGCTTAAGCATGCGGGTGGAGACCCAGTACTTC. The entire variable domain, with the rest obtained from reference TRBV7-6 and TRBJ2-5, is as follows: GAGVSQSPRYKVTKRGQDVALRCDPISGHVSLYWYRQALGQGPEFLTYFNYEAQQDKSGLPNDRFSAERPEGSISTLTIQRTEQRDSAMYRCASSLSMRVETQYFGPGTRLLVL.

The V gene is TRBV5-1, the J gene TRBJ2-7, with a tentative D call TRBD2 (5 bases). This CDR3 comprises 13 residues. The V and J ends lost 5 bases and 7 bases respectively, with 16 bases between them. Per the germline V gene, CDR1 is SGHRS and CDR2 is YFSETQ. CDR3 in amino acids: CASRPRPGGEQYF. In nucleotides, the CDR3 is TGCGCCAGCAGGCCAAGACCCGGAGGAGAGCAGTACTTC.

Notes on this clone: Different DNA sequences within this sample yield the same CDR3. The chain recombines TRBV6-5 with TRBJ1-1, with unresolved D. Trimming cost V 0 bases and J 1 base, with 3 bases left between them. Per germline, CDR1 MNHEY and CDR2 SVGAGI. The CDR3 length is 13 residues. The CDR3 sequence is CASSYSQNTEAFF. The CDR3 coding sequence is TGTGCCAGCAGTTACTCACAGAACACTGAAGCTTTCTTT.

This chain uses TRBV19 with TRBJ1-1, with 10 positions matching TRBD1. CDR3 length equals 15 residues. Per germline, CDR1 LNHDA and CDR2 SQIVND (reference sequence). V shed 7 bases, J shed 4 bases, and the junction held 9 bases outside the gene matches. This CDR3 is CASIRDRGKVTEAFF. In DNA form, the CDR3 reads TGTGCCAGTATACGGGACAGGGGTAAGGTCACTGAAGCTTTCTTT.

The rearrangement joins TRBV11-2 to TRBJ2-1, with D unclear. V shed 1 base and J shed 6 bases, with 7 bases lying between them. Germline V gene sequence: CDR1 SGHAT, CDR2 FQNNGV. The CDR3 extends over 13 amino acids. The DNA for the CDR3 is TGTGCCAGCAGCTTAGGGGCCGCCAATGAGCAGTTCTTC. Translating gives CASSLGAANEQFF.

The genes are TRBV30 and TRBJ1-3, with a tentative D call TRBD1 (6 bases). V lost 0 bases and J lost 5, with 14 bases in between. Germline CDR1 and CDR2: GTSNPN and SVGIG (reference sequence). This CDR3 is 15 amino acids long. The CDR3 here is CAWSVSGGLRNTIYF. The CDR3, as DNA: TGTGCCTGGAGTGTATCGGGGGGGCTGAGAAACACCATATATTTT.

This chain joins TRBV5-4 and TRBJ2-5; 8 positions agree with TRBD2. This CDR3 spans 14 amino acids. Unmatched junction bases numbered 8, after V lost 8 bases and J lost 2 bases. Germline values: CDR1 SGHNT, CDR2 YYREEE (reference sequence). The CDR3 loop is CARLGREEQETQYF. Here the CDR3 DNA reads TGTGCCAGACTAGGGCGGGAGGAACAAGAGACCCAGTACTTC. The whole variable domain, filled in from reference TRBV5-4 and TRBJ2-5, reads ETGVTQSPTHLIKTRGQQVTLRCSSQSGHNTVSWYQQALGQGPQFIFQYYREEENGRGNFPPRFSGLQFPNYSSELNVNALELDDSALYLCARLGREEQETQYFGPGTRLLVL.

The chain employs TRBV29-1 and TRBJ2-1, with 10 bases identical to TRBD2. Germline CDR1 and CDR2: SQVTM and ANQGSEA. The CDR3 has 13 amino acids. After removal of 7 bases from V and 5 bases from J, the junction contained 5 bases not matched to a gene. The CDR3 is CSGGLAVDNEQFF. CDR3 nucleotides: TGCAGCGGTGGACTAGCGGTGGACAATGAGCAGTTCTTC.

The chain uses TRBV7-2 and TRBJ1-2; 9 bases are shared with TRBD1. The CDR3 sequence is 14 residues long. CDR1 is SGHTA and CDR2 is FQGNSA in the germline V gene. V lost 5 bases and J lost 5; bases outside the gene matches: 6. The CDR3 DNA follows: TGTGCCAGCAGCCGGGACAGGGCGGGGTATGGCTACACCTTC. Protein: CASSRDRAGYGYTF.

The rearrangement uses TRBV30 and TRBJ2-2; D possibly corresponds to TRBD1 (6 bases). The CDR3 has 16 residues. Trimming removed 0 bases at V and 4 bases at J, with 15 bases between. In germline, CDR1 is GTSNPN, CDR2 SVGIG (reference sequence). In nucleotides, the CDR3 is TGTGCCTGGAGTGTAACGCGACAGGTCTTCACCGGGGAGCTGTTTTTT. Translation gives CAWSVTRQVFTGELFF.

The V call is TRBV13, the J call TRBJ2-4; unclear D gene. Germline-derived CDR1 and CDR2 are PRHDT and FYEKMQ (reference sequence). Trimming cost V 2 bases and J 4 bases, with 3 bases left between them. This CDR3 region has 12 residues. The CDR3 coding sequence is TGTGCCAGCAGCTTACTTAAAAACATTCAGTACTTC. Protein: CASSLLKNIQYF.

Only one count was recorded for this clone. The V and J genes are TRBV5-4 and TRBJ2-1; TRBD2 agrees at 8 bases. Germline V gives CDR1 SGHNT, CDR2 YYREEE (reference sequence). V was pared by 0 bases and J by 2 bases, with 1 base of the junction left unmatched. This CDR3 has 15 amino acids. This chain's CDR3 is CASSLGLATYNEQFF. The CDR3 DNA reads as TGTGCCAGCAGCTTGGGACTAGCGACCTACAATGAGCAGTTCTTC.

The V and J genes are TRBV27 and TRBJ1-1; 8 bases are shared with TRBD1. Germline V gene lookup returns CDR1 MNHEY and CDR2 SMNVEV (reference sequence). V lost 6 bases to trimming and J lost 0 bases; unmatched junction nucleotides: 12. This CDR3 has 17 residues. CDR3 in amino acids: CASRPGTGTSMNTEAFF. CDR3 DNA sequence: TGTGCCAGCAGGCCCGGGACAGGAACTTCCATGAACACTGAAGCTTTCTTT.

The chain carries TRBV28 and TRBJ2-2, with TRBD2 as a possible D gene (5 bases). The CDR3 contains 17 residues. In germline, CDR1 is MDHEN, CDR2 SYDVKM. The ends were cut back, 3 bases at V and 4 bases at J, with 18 bases in the middle. The DNA for the CDR3 is TGTGCCAGCAGTTTTTTATCCCGGGGTGCGATCACCGGGGAGCTGTTTTTT. This codes for CASSFLSRGAITGELFF.